This T cell receptor (beta chain) was recorded in a study of brain T cells in children with intractable seizures. Only cases whose brain tissue showed the highest T cell transcript signatures were sequenced. Pre-surgery treatment included at least one anti-epileptic drug. Findings of the study overall: Absence of clones before surgery may stem from lower sequencing depth. Only CDR3 sequence similarity suggested viral specificity, without known HCMV serostatus.

Of note for this clone: Its antigen remains unknown.

Repertoires were generated with immunoSEQ multiplex PCR, while TCRdb's copy carries only in-frame clones and drops some. The table lists 65,000 to 85,000 clones, approximately 94% of them singletons. Trimming left V 0 bases short and J 1 base short, with 3 bases between. The CDR3 has 13 residues. The chain links TRBV12-3 or TRBV12-4 to TRBJ2-5; D unresolved. This receptor was taken from a boy younger than two with tuberous sclerosis and intractable seizures. Sample: peripheral blood, taken at surgery. CDR3: CASSLAAQETQYF. Here the CDR3 DNA reads TGTGCCAGCAGTTTAGCGGCCCAAGAGACCCAGTACTTC.